This T cell receptor beta chain was recovered during a study of blood T cell repertoires in COVID-19. Turning to the study itself: COVID-19 samples from acute and convalescent phases originated in the United States, Italy and Spain. T cells, B-cell-depleted T cells, or PBMCs supplied cDNA or gDNA.

Assay used: immunoSEQ multiplex PCR; TCRdb lists only in-frame clones, some missing. The profile covers hundreds of thousands of clones, with around 87% appearing a single time and about 6% taken by the ten largest. Deletions cut 3 bases from V and 5 bases from J, with 14 bases between. CDR3 length: 14 residues. From germline, CDR1 is SQVTM and CDR2 ANQGSEA. In Seattle, patients joined the study during active infection and were tracked longitudinally. J is TRBJ2-1 and V is TRBV29-1, with a possible D match to TRBD2 (5 bases). The sample comprised peripheral blood. The clonotype comes from a woman aged 45-60 years with COVID-19, enrolled during active disease. This chain's CDR3 is CSVDYGEWDNEQFF. The CDR3 DNA reads as TGCAGCGTTGATTATGGGGAGTGGGACAATGAGCAGTTCTTC.